This TCR beta chain stems from a study of graft-versus-host responses after intestinal transplantation (dated by TCRdb to the early 2020s). At the level of the whole study: Recipients received multivisceral, liver-intestinal, or isolated intestinal transplants. Every recipient was given anti-thymocyte globulin induction, then maintenance tacrolimus and steroids for around three years. Rather than going through the commercial service, samples from a few later patients were sequenced in-house on an Illumina MiSeq and processed with MiXCR. Alloreactive clones were identified by sequencing pre-transplant mixed lymphocyte reaction products and comparing these products with unstimulated pre-transplant donor and recipient T cells. Bulk TCR-beta CDR3 sequencing was used to track graft-versus-host and host-versus-graft alloreactive T cell clones in the graft, circulation and bone marrow after intestinal transplantation. Of the approximately 25 intestinal transplant recipients enrolled in the cohort, one of whom was a retransplant, a few patients without pretransplant specimens were excluded. Donor T cell macrochimerism was defined as a peak of at least 4% donor T cells among recipient peripheral blood mononuclear cells. Results the study describes overall, beyond this receptor: The conclusions were limited by the relatively low number and heterogeneity of the intestinal transplant patients. In patients with donor T cell macrochimerism, the allografts had high GvH to HvG T cell clonal ratios. GvH clones were detected in recipient bone marrow, and some of these GvH clones were observed earlier in ileal mucosa or blood, consistent with an intestinal mucosal origin. Early after transplant, peak levels of circulating GvH clones were associated with declines in HvG clones.

Its CDR3 holds 16 amino acids, cysteine through phenylalanine. The sequence is cut down to CDR3 DNA, 48 bases in frame from base 1. CDR1 and CDR2, per the germline V gene, are SNHLY and FYNNEI. With respect to this clone: Its recognized antigen is unknown. The junction departs from germline at one end; a sequencing error may be responsible.

The method was the immunoSEQ multiplex PCR assay. Adaptive Biotechnologies carried out high-throughput TCR-beta CDR3 sequencing of genomic DNA for most patients. In the authors' own workflow: TCR sequencing data were retrieved from Adaptive's ImmunoSEQ software for 15 to 20 patients, whereas three other patients were processed with MiXCR and VDJtools. CDR3 nucleotide sequences shared between donor and recipient were removed because the origin of such sequences could not be assigned. At least 2-fold expansion over unstimulated cells and a minimum CFSE-low frequency of 0.002% (template counts) or 0.001% (read counts) were required for clones to be classified as alloreactive. Mappable clones were those detected in sequenced pre-transplant spleen, lymph node, or MLR CFSE-low populations of the donor or recipient. The cumulative frequency of alloreactive clones was calculated as a percentage of all sequences, weighted by copy number. The clones in this table, taken by TCRdb from immuneACCESS, are in-frame only. Not every clone is retained; where verified, under half of the shortfall comes from an unresolved V gene, and the cause of the rest is unknown. V, J and clone size reflect that table, while D and trimming were determined from the DNA. Present in this sample are about 8,400 clones, less than 85% of which were seen just once. Jointly, the top ten make up 30% to 35% of the sample.

Intraepithelial and lamina propria lymphocytes were isolated from graft specimens using dithiothreitol, EDTA incubations and collagenase D digestion. Bulk TCR-beta sequencing was performed on serial intestinal graft biopsy specimens collected as late as 600 days after transplant. Recombination connected TRBV2 to TRBJ1-6; 9 central bases correspond to TRBD1. The sequences come from ileum tissue, collected roughly 490 days after intestinal transplant. This clonotype was sampled from a human patient who received an intestinal transplant, so some T cells may come from the graft donor. CDR3 protein: CASSSGTGPAASPPHF. The nucleotide sequence is given as TGTGCCAGCAGTTCCGGGACAGGGCCCGCGGCATCACCCCCCCACTTT.